Described below is a single T cell receptor (beta chain) sequence and its context. Its cognate antigen is unknown. With a J-beta primer mix and a sample-barcoded 5' primer, a second PCR ran about 7 to 11 cycles. TCRdb redid the calling of the 5' RACE reads with MiXCR, one entry per CDR3 protein. The table has around 990,000 distinct CDR3 sequences, 35% to 45% seen once. V shed 4 bases, J shed 7 bases, and the junction held 5 bases outside the gene matches. The germline V gene has CDR1 SQVTM and CDR2 ANQGSEA. CDR3 length: 12 amino acids. These data are taken from a study of blood T cells in healthy people across ages. Study results and limitations: Researchers judged that diversity estimates from one million T cells fell short of true values. TCR beta diversity correlated strongly with naive T cell percentage. Older age went with lower TCR beta diversity per million T cells, in a roughly linear way.

Samples had at least 6.5 million PBMCs isolated from them. The sample comprised blood. The chain joins TRBV29-1 to TRBJ2-7; TRBD1 matches at 9 bases. The TCR was taken from a man younger than 30 in good health. The CDR3 coding sequence is TGCAGCGTTGTGACAGGGGGTTGGGAGCAGTACTTC. It is translated as CSVVTGGWEQYF.